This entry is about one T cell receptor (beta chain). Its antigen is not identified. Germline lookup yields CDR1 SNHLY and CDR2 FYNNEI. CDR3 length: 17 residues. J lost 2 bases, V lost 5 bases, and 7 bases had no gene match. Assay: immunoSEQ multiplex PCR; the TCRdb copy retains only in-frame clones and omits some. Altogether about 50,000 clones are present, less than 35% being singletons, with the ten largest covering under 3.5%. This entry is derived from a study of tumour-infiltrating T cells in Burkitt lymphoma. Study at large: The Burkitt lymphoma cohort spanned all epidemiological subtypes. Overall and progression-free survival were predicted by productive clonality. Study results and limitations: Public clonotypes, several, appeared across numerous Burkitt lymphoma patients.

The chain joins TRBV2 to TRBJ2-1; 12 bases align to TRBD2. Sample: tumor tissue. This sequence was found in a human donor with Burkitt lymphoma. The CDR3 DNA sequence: TGTGCCAGCAGTATCTTGACTAGCGGGGGAACCTACAATGAGCAGTTCTTC. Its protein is CASSILTSGGTYNEQFF.